This T cell receptor beta chain emerged from a study of cytomegalovirus exposure and HLA in healthy donors (dated by TCRdb to between 2016 and 2019). In terms of the full investigation: An earlier analysis of approximately 590 of the donors reported 250 to 300 Gb of sequence data and roughly 110 million unique TCR beta sequences from about 179 million T cells. To decide whether each TCR beta V gene segment behaved as functional or pseudogenic, an earlier analysis of approximately 620 of the donors relied on high-throughput TCR beta sequencing. The study aimed to test whether cataloging public T cell receptors could reveal signatures of past pathogen exposure. The number of typed donors differed by locus: roughly 620-630 for A, B, C, DRB1 and DQB1; some 540 for DQA1; fewer than 610 for DPA1; and around 450 for DPB1. To predict cytomegalovirus infection status, the study combined high-throughput TCR immunosequencing, statistical association of individual TCRs with disease status, and machine learning. Donor age, sex, ethnicity and CMV serostatus were compiled together with the repertoire data. In the later analysis, no new phenotypic data were used to find candidate immune exposures; instead, reliance was placed on TCR beta sequences and their occurrence across donors. Every repertoire in the discovery cohort had been generated on one and the same sequencing platform. To study patterns of TCR occurrence, a later analysis re-analyzed previously published TCR beta repertoires from around 700 donors and added high-resolution HLA genotyping. Using immunosequencing, the study profiled T cell repertoires from 640 or so subjects and related those repertoires to cytomegalovirus serostatus. Both class I and class II loci were covered by HLA typing, at four-digit resolution. Across under 500 genotyped donors of the cohort, an average of approximately 220,000 unique TCR beta nucleotide sequences per donor were sequenced, and roughly 17% of those sequences were non-productive. An early release that covered fewer than 750 HLA-typed donors contained around 330 gigabases of sequencing data and some 87 million unique TCR sequences. Roughly five DR-DQ haplotypes were handled as single units for association and clustering because linkage in the cohort was strong. Genome-wide SNP genotypes for about 55% of the roughly 670 donors were used in a later genetic analysis, which treated that subset as a discovery cohort. Of the 300 to 500 genotyped donors, 75% to 85% were placed in the genetic ancestry cluster associated with self-reported Caucasian donors. Along with the roughly 670-subject first cohort, a separate validation cohort of approximately 110 different subjects was used. General findings and caveats noted by the study authors: A few of the identified cytomegalovirus-associated TCR beta chains were confirmed in vitro to be specific for cytomegalovirus antigens. The study gave a list of about 150 TCR beta chains associated with cytomegalovirus. Sequencing depth was assumed to be roughly uniform across donors in the presence/absence analyses, though that assumption may not hold. A later analysis found that HLA-associated TCR beta chains were more clonally expanded and had lower generation probabilities than equally common non-associated chains. The authors suggested that the approach could potentially be extended to other disease states and immunological phenotypes. Assigning TCR associations to individual alleles was difficult when HLA alleles, especially DR and DQ, strongly co-occurred. According to a later analysis, TCR association rates differed among HLA loci, with DRB1 alleles showing the most associated TCRs and HLA-C alleles showing the fewest. For the cohort, immune exposure information was limited to CMV serostatus. The classifier was reported to diagnose cytomegalovirus status with high specificity and sensitivity in both the original and validation cohorts. At a false discovery rate of 0.05, a later analysis linked under 20,000 TCR beta sequences to specific HLA alleles. According to a later genetic analysis, donors in an Asian-associated ancestry cluster had fewer N-insertions in productive TCRs than the approximately 670-donor mean. The cohort was sequenced for TCR beta chains only, and without alpha or paired-chain data the features that could be detected were limited. In a later analysis, several top co-occurrence clusters were reported to appear linked to parvovirus B19, influenza, CMV and Epstein-Barr virus. A cluster of highly shared sequence variants was judged likely to represent a technical artifact of the sequencing pipeline. V-gene and J-gene trimming of TCR beta chains was associated with a missense DCLRE1C variant in a later genetic analysis, and the association was replicated in an independent cohort. The 87-base-pair reads could not distinguish some IMGT-functional V segments, including TRBV6-2 and TRBV6-3, so those segments were excluded. Most CMV-associated TCR beta chains appeared to be HLA-restricted in a later analysis, and the HLA associations seemed to be driven largely by CMV exposure. Roughly 15 rarely observed V segments, including chromosome 9 orphons, were excluded from the earlier analysis of about 600 of the donors because counts were too low. A further reported finding was that TCR beta sequences accurately predicted the HLA-A and HLA-B alleles for most subjects in the first cohort. Correlated functional status among segregating V segments might reflect linkage disequilibrium, but an unknown experimental factor could not be ruled out. Most TCR sequences were observed very rarely across donors, whereas some public TCRs were present in many individuals. Because HLA typing was unavailable for some donors at each locus, only the typed subset was used in association tests. An earlier analysis of around 500 of the donors showed that most TCR beta V segments appeared in productive rearrangements either about 87% or about 30% of the time, which broadly matched IMGT annotations.

The cohort consisted of fewer than 700 healthy bone marrow donors. All cohort members were sampled while nominally healthy, although unrecorded immune exposures were likely present. The donor tested CMV seronegative, placing the donor among the 300 to 450 seronegative members of the cohort. Every donor gave a peripheral blood sample, and the peripheral blood mononuclear cells from that sample were used for TCR beta sequencing. Genomic DNA extraction from the blood cell samples was performed with the Qiagen DNeasy Blood Extraction Kit. Trimming removed 7 bases from V and 4 bases from J, leaving 10 bases between the germline ends. The CDR3, cysteine through phenylalanine, is 13 amino acids long. Just the 39-base CDR3 DNA is kept, in frame starting at base 1. The germline V gene gives CDR1 as MNHNS and CDR2 as SASEGT. As concerns this clone: It lacks a known antigen. Base qualities are not at hand, and no much larger clone is one base apart.

The library was obtained by the immunoSEQ multiplex PCR assay. A mixture of 60 forward primers for TCR Vbeta segments and 13 reverse primers for TCR Jbeta segments was used in the multiplex PCR. The CDR3 region of rearranged TCR beta genes was amplified from genomic DNA with a multiplex PCR assay. On the Illumina HiSeq System, the amplified TCR beta libraries were sequenced as 87-base-pair reads. The authors' analysis ran thus. In a later analysis, 80 million or so unique TCR beta chains were counted across the roughly 610 repertoires, and roughly 11 million of these chains were shared by at least two donors. Raw reads were error-corrected and collapsed into unique sequences by a nearest-neighbor algorithm in which closely related sequences were merged to remove PCR and sequencing errors. V, D and J gene segments were assigned by aligning CDR3 sequences to IMGT reference sequences. For a sequence to be retained, a match of at least six nucleotides was required to both a V gene segment and a J gene segment. A rearrangement counted as productive if the CDR3 had no stop codons and remained in frame with V and J, and every other rearrangement counted as non-productive. CDR3 was defined by IMGT convention, running from the second conserved V-encoded cysteine to the conserved J-encoded phenylalanine. The earlier analysis of roughly 590 of the donors excluded sequences that lacked an unambiguous match to a single V gene segment. In an earlier analysis of 500 to 750 of the donors, V segments were called functional above 56.7% productive rearrangements and were called segregating when the between-donor standard deviation exceeded 5%. A statistical classification framework was built to diagnose cytomegalovirus status from the catalog of TCR beta chain sequences. A later analysis assigned V and J genes by comparing TCR nucleotide sequences with IMGT/GENE-DB human TR gene sequences. A later analysis assigned CDR3 sequences and most-parsimonious VDJ recombination scenarios with the TCRdist pipeline. A later analysis defined each TCR beta chain by its CDR3 amino acid sequence plus V-gene family, and excluded reads lacking a unique V-gene family. As a way to deal with suspected cross-contamination and a sequencing artifact, a later analysis dropped roughly 620 nucleotide sequences that were highly shared and had low generation probability. In a later analysis, a clonal expansion index was calculated for each public chain from normalized within-repertoire ranks of inferred template counts. Generation probabilities in a later analysis came from a VDJ recombination model fitted to out-of-frame rearrangements, and those results were checked against IGoR. A later analysis scored TCR-TCR, TCR-HLA and TCR-CMV co-occurrence with hypergeometric tests, applying a repertoire-size bias correction to TCR pairs. In a later analysis, false discovery rates were estimated by permuting HLA or CMV assignments 20 times. A later analysis grouped co-occurring TCRs with DBSCAN, adding TCRdist sequence similarity when clustering within HLA-allele-positive subsets. Co-occurrence clustering excluded repertoires with fewer than 30,000 or more than 120,000 public chains, plus five with anomalous nucleotide sharing. As stored in TCRdb, this immuneACCESS dataset retains in-frame rearrangements with V and J assigned. A fraction of the clones does not appear; measured against another copy, unresolved V genes explain less than half of the discrepancy, and the remainder lacks a known reason. From that table come the V and J calls and clone size; the DNA was used to work out D and trimming. This sample has nearly 95,000 clones in its table, and roughly 79% of those were observed once. The top ten clones comprise 3.5% to 4% of the sample.

This clonotype was obtained from a woman aged 35 to 49 in good health and CMV-seronegative. Sequencing was carried out using PBMCs. In this chain, TRBV6-1 is recombined with TRBJ2-2; the D gene assignment is ambiguous. The CDR3 here reads CASINFGTGELFF. The nucleotides are TGTGCCAGCATCAATTTCGGCACCGGGGAGCTGTTTTTT.